Following are 13 T cell receptor beta chains from one sample sequenced in a study of blood T cell repertoires in COVID-19. TCRdb keeps only in-frame clones here, not all; method: immunoSEQ multiplex PCR. The sample lists some 250,000 clones; 80% to 90% were seen once. The sample was PBMCs or T cells enriched from blood (not recorded which). The receptor set was obtained from a woman between 45 and 60 years old who had recovered from COVID-19.

The J gene is TRBJ2-7, the V gene TRBV24-1; 7 positions match TRBD2. The length of the CDR3 is 14 residues. The J segment lost 0 bases and the V segment lost 9 bases, leaving 7 bases of the junction unmatched. Germline V gives CDR1 KGHDR, CDR2 SFDVKD. CDR3 in DNA: TGTGCCACCTCTGGAGCGGGATCCTCCTACGAGCAGTACTTC. Amino acid sequence: CATSGAGSSYEQYF.

As concerns this clone: Within the sample, other DNA sequences also encode this same CDR3. The chain couples TRBV18 to TRBJ2-1; 12 bases are shared with TRBD2. The germline V gene encodes CDR1 KGHSH and CDR2 LQKENI. Unmatched junction bases numbered 1, after V lost 4 bases and J lost 6 bases. This CDR3 has 14 amino acids. CDR3 nucleotide sequence: TGTGCCAGCTCACTGGGACTAGCGGGCAATGAGCAGTTCTTC. The encoded protein is CASSLGLAGNEQFF.

The chain employs TRBV28 and TRBJ1-1; perhaps TRBD1 as D (6 bases). Germline assignment: CDR1 MDHEN and CDR2 SYDVKM. The V end lost 6 bases, the J end lost 4 bases, and 15 bases lay between the germline ends. This CDR3 comprises 14 residues. In DNA, the CDR3 is TGTGCCAGCAGCTCACTAACAGGGAGCACTGAAGCTTTCTTT. Translation gives CASSSLTGSTEAFF.

The chain recombines TRBV5-4 with TRBJ2-3; TRBD1 is a possible D gene (6 bases). The CDR3 covers 15 residues. Germline-derived CDR1 and CDR2 are SGHNT and YYREEE (reference sequence). The V gene lost 1 base and the J gene lost 0 bases, with 9 bases spanning the gap. The CDR3 sequence is CASSLQGSSTDTQYF. CDR3 in DNA: TGTGCCAGCAGCTTGCAGGGGTCAAGCACAGATACGCAGTATTTT.

This clone appeared once. The rearrangement uses TRBV5-5 and TRBJ2-5; D perhaps matches TRBD2 (6 bases). Trimming cost V 2 bases and J 5 bases, with 10 bases left between them. This CDR3 is 13 amino acids long. The germline V gene encodes CDR1 SGHKS and CDR2 YYEKEE (reference sequence). The CDR3 protein is CASSFGSGETQYF. CDR3 DNA sequence: TGTGCCAGCAGCTTTGGGAGCGGGGAGACCCAGTACTTC.

The genes are TRBV19 and TRBJ1-5; perhaps TRBD1 as D (5 bases). The V and J ends lost 7 bases and 7 bases respectively, with 14 bases between them. Germline V gene sequence: CDR1 LNHDA, CDR2 SQIVND (reference sequence). This CDR3 is 13 amino acids long. DNA of the CDR3: TGTGCCAGTACCCGCCAGGAGGGGCAGCCCCAGCATTTT. Residues: CASTRQEGQPQHF.

The chain recombines TRBV6-5 with TRBJ2-1, with 7 bases identical to TRBD1. The CDR3 is 15 amino acids. Trimming cost V 9 bases and J 0 bases; bases outside gene matches: 8. Germline CDR1 MNHEY, CDR2 SVGAGI. CDR3 amino acids: CASSPTGSSYNEQFF. In nucleotides, the CDR3 is TGTGCCAGTTCACCGACAGGGAGCTCCTACAATGAGCAGTTCTTC.

The rearrangement uses TRBV28 and TRBJ1-1; D uncertain. V was shortened by 6 bases and J by 3 bases, with 17 bases between the two germline ends. Germline V lookup: CDR1 MDHEN, CDR2 SYDVKM. The length of the CDR3 is 15 residues. CDR3 in amino acids: CASRARGRPYTEAFF. In nucleotides, the CDR3 is TGTGCCAGCAGGGCGCGGGGAAGGCCCTACACTGAAGCTTTCTTT.

The CDR3 bases are TGTGCCAGCAGTTCCCGGGACAGGGGCAACTATGGCTACACCTTC. It codes for CASSSRDRGNYGYTF. V usage is TRBV6-5 and J usage is TRBJ1-2, with TRBD1 matching 10 bases. Germline V gene sequence: CDR1 MNHEY, CDR2 SVGAGI. V lost 4 bases and J lost 2; bases outside the gene matches: 4. This CDR3 is built from 15 residues.

V usage is TRBV7-2 and J usage is TRBJ2-1, with 8 bases aligning to TRBD1. V was pared by 5 bases and J by 2 bases, with 11 bases of the junction left unmatched. This CDR3 is built from 17 residues. In germline, CDR1 is SGHTA, CDR2 FQGNSA. The CDR3 sequence: CASSLGQGSSAYNEQFF. For the CDR3, the DNA is TGTGCCAGCAGCCTCGGACAGGGCTCCAGCGCCTACAATGAGCAGTTCTTC.

The rearrangement joins TRBV9 to TRBJ2-5; 12 bases are shared with TRBD2. There are 14 residues in the CDR3. Unmatched junction bases numbered 1, after V lost 2 bases and J lost 5 bases. Germline values: CDR1 SGDLS, CDR2 YYNGEE. This CDR3 reads CASSVTSGSETQYF. The CDR3 DNA reads as TGTGCCAGCAGCGTGACTAGCGGGAGTGAGACCCAGTACTTC.

The rearrangement uses TRBV2 and TRBJ2-6; D is possibly TRBD1 (5 bases). The V and J ends lost 7 bases and 4 bases respectively, with 14 bases between them. CDR1 and CDR2 (germline): SNHLY, FYNNEI. This CDR3 comprises 15 residues. The CDR3 nucleotides read TGTGCCAGCACCAAGGGGAATGCGGGGGCCAACGTCCTGACTTTC. Its translation is CASTKGNAGANVLTF.

The genes are TRBV10-3 and TRBJ1-2; TRBD1 agrees at 8 bases. Germline CDR1 is ENHRY and CDR2 is SYGVKD. This CDR3 comprises 15 residues. V gave up 4 bases and J gave up 4 bases; unmatched junction bases: 8. The CDR3 nucleotides are TGTGCCATCAGTGGGGGGCAGGGGGCTGTCTATGGCTACACCTTC. As protein: CAISGGQGAVYGYTF.